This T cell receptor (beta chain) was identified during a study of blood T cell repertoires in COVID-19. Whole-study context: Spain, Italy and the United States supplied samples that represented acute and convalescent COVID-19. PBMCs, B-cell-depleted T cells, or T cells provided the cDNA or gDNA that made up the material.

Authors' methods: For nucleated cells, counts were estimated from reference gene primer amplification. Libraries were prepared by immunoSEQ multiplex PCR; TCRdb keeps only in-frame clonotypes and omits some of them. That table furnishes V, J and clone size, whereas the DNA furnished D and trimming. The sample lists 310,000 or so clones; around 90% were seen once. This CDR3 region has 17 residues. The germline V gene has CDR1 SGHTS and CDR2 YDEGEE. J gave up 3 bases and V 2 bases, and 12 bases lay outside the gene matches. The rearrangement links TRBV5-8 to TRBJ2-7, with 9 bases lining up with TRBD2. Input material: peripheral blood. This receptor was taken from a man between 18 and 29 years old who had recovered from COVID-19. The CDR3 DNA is TGTGCCAGCAGCTTCTGGGGACGACTAGCGGCGAACTACGAGCAGTACTTC. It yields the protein CASSFWGRLAANYEQYF.